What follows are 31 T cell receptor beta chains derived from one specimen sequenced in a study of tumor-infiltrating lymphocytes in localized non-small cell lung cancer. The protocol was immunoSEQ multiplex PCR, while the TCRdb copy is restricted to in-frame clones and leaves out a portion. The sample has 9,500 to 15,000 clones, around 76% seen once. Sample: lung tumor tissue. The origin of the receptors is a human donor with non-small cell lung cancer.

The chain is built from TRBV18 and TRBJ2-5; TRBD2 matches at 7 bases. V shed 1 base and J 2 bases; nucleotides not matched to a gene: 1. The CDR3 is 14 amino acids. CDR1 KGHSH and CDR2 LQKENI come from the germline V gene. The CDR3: CASSPRGGQETQYF. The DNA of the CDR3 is TGTGCCAGCTCACCACGGGGGGGACAAGAGACCCAGTACTTC.

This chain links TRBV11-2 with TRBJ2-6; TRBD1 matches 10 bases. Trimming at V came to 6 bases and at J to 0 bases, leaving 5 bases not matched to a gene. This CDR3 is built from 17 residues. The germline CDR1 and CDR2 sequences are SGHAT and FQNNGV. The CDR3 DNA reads TGTGCCAGCAGTCTGGACAGGGGGTTCTCTGGGGCCAACGTCCTGACTTTC. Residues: CASSLDRGFSGANVLTF.

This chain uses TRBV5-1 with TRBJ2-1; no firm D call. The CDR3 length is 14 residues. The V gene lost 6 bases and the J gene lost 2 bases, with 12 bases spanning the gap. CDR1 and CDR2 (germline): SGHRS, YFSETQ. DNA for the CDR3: TGCGCCAGCAACGAGGCAGAGACCTACAATGAGCAGTTCTTC. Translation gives CASNEAETYNEQFF.

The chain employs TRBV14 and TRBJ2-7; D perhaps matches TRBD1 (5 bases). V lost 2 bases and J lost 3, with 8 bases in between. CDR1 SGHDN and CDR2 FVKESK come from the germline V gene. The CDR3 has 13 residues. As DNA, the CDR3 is TGTGCCAGCAGCCAATTCCAGGGCTACGAGCAGTACTTC. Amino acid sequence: CASSQFQGYEQYF.

CDR3 bases: TGTGCCAGTAGTATTTGGAGGGGTACTAATAGCAATCAGCCCCAGCATTTT. It yields the protein CASSIWRGTNSNQPQHF. The chain recombines TRBV19 with TRBJ1-5, with D perhaps TRBD1 (5 bases). Germline loops: CDR1 LNHDA, CDR2 SQIVND (reference sequence). V was trimmed by 3 bases and J by 0 bases, leaving 15 bases between them. The CDR3 runs to 17 residues.

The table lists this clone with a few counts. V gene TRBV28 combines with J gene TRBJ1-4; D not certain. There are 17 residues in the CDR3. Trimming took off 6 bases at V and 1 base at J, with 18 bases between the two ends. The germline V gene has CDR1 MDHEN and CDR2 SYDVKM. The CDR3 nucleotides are TGTGCCAGCAGCCGTGTAAGGAACAGTGAAACTAATGAAAAACTGTTTTTT. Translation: CASSRVRNSETNEKLFF.

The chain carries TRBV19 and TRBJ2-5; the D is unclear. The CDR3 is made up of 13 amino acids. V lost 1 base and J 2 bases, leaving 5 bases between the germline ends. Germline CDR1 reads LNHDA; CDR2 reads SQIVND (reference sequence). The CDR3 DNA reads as TGTGCCAGTAGTATAGGCCAACAAGAGACCCAGTACTTC. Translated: CASSIGQQETQYF.

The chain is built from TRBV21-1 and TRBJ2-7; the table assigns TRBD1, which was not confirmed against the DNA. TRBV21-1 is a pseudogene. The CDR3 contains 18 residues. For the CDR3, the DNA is TGTGCCAGCAGTACTGGACAGGGCACTATGGGACCTGACTACGAGCAGTACTTC. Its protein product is CASSTGQGTMGPDYEQYF.

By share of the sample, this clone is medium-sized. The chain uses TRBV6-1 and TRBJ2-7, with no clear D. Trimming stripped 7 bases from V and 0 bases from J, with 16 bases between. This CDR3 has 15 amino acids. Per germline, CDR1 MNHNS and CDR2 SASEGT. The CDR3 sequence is CASMLSNYGSYEQYV. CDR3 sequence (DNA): TGTGCCAGCATGTTGTCGAATTACGGCTCCTACGAGCAGTACGTC.

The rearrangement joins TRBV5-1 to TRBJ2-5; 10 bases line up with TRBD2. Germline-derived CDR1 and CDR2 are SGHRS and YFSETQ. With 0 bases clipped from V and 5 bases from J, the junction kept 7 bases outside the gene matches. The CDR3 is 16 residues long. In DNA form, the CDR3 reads TGCGCCAGCAGCTTGGCTCCTAGCGGGAGCGGTGAGACCCAGTACTTC. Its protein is CASSLAPSGSGETQYF.

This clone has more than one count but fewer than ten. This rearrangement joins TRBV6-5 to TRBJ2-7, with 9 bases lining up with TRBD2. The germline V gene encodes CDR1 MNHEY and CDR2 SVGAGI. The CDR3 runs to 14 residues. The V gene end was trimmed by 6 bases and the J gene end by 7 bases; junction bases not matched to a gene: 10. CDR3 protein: CASSPAPSGEEQYV. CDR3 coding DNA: TGTGCCAGCAGCCCGGCCCCTAGCGGGGAGGAGCAGTACGTC.

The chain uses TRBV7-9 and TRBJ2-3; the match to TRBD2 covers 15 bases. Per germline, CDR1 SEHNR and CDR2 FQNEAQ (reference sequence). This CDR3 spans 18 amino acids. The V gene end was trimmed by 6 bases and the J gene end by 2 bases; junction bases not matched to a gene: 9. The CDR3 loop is CASSLGLAGGTNTDTQYF. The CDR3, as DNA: TGTGCCAGCAGTCTCGGACTAGCGGGGGGGACAAACACAGATACGCAGTATTTT.

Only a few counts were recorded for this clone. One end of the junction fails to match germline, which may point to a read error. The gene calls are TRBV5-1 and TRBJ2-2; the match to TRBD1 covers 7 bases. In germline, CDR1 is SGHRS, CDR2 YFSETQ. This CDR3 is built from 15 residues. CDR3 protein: CASSTGQRNAGELFF. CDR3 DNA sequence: TGCGCCAGCAGCACGGGACAGAGGAACGCCGGGGAGCTGTTTTTT.

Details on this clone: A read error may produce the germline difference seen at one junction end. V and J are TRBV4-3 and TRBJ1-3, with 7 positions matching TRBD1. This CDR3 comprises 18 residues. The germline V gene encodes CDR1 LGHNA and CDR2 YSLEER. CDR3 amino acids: CASSQDRTGVVGGDTIYF. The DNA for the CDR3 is TGCGCCAGCAGCCAAGATCGTACAGGGGTTGTAGGTGGAGACACCATATATTTT.

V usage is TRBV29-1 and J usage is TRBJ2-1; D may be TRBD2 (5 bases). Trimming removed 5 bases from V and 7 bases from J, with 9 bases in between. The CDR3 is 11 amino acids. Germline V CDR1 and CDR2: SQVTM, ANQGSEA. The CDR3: CSVYEGNEQFF. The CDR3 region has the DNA TGCAGCGTTTACGAGGGAAATGAGCAGTTCTTC.

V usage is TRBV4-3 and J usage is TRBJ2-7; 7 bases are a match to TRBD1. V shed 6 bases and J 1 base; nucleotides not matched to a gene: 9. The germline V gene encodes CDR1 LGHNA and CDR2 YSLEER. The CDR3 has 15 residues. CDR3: CASRLYPGQSYEQYF. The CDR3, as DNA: TGCGCCAGCAGACTATATCCGGGACAGTCCTACGAGCAGTACTTC.

Written as DNA, the CDR3 is TGTGCCAGCAGCCCAGACGGTATTGTTGGCTACACCTTC. It yields the protein CASSPDGIVGYTF. This rearrangement joins TRBV7-9 to TRBJ1-2; D remains ambiguous. Germline loops: CDR1 SEHNR, CDR2 FQNEAQ (reference sequence). The CDR3 has 13 residues. Trimming stripped 5 bases from V and 7 bases from J, with 14 bases between.

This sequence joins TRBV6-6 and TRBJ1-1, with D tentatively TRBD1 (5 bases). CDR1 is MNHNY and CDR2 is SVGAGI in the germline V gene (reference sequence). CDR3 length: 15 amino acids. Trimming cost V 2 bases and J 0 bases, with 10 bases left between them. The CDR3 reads CASSYPTEMNTEAFF. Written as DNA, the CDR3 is TGTGCCAGCAGTTACCCGACAGAGATGAACACTGAAGCTTTCTTT.

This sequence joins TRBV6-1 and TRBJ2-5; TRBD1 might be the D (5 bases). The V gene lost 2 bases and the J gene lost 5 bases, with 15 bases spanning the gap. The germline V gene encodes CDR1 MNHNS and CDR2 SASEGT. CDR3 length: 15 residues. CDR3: CASSEWTPVYETQYF. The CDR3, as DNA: TGTGCCAGCAGTGAATGGACACCGGTCTACGAGACCCAGTACTTC.

The CDR3 bases are TGTGCCTGGAGTCGGGGGGCGCGTGAGACCCAGTACTTC. Protein: CAWSRGARETQYF. The chain employs TRBV30 and TRBJ2-5; D is perhaps TRBD2 (7 bases). V was cut by 2 bases and J by 5 bases, with 12 bases left in between. CDR1 and CDR2 from the germline V gene are GTSNPN and SVGIG (reference sequence). This CDR3 comprises 13 residues.

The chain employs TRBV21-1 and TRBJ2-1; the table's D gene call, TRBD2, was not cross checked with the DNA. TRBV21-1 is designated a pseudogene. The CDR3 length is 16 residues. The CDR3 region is CASSHWLGGELGEQFF. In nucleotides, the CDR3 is TGTGCCAGCAGCCATTGGCTTGGGGGGGAGTTGGGTGAGCAGTTCTTC.

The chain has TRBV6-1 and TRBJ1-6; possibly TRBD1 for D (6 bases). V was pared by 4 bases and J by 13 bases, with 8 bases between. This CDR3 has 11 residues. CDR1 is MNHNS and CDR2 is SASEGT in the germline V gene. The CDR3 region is CASSGTAPLHF. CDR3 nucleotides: TGTGCCAGCAGTGGGACAGCTCCCCTCCACTTT.

Here the CDR3 reads CASSLGTSGGYSYNEQFF. CDR3 nucleotide sequence: TGTGCCAGCAGCTTAGGCACTAGCGGGGGCTACTCCTACAATGAGCAGTTCTTC. V and J are TRBV11-2 and TRBJ2-1; 11 positions match TRBD2. V dropped 1 base and J dropped 0; count of bases not matched to a gene: 5. The CDR3 has 18 amino acids. Germline V gene sequence: CDR1 SGHAT, CDR2 FQNNGV.

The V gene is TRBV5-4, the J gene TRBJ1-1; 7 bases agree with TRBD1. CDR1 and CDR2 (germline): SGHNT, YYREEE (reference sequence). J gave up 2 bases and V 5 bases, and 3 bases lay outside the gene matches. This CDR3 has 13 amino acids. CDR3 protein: CASSRDSNTEAFF. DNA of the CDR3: TGTGCCAGCAGTCGGGACAGCAACACTGAAGCTTTCTTT.

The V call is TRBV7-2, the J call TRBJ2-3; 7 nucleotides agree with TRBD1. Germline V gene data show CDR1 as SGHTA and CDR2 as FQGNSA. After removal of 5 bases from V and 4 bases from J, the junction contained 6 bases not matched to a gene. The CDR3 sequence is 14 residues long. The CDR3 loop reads CASSKRQGADTQYF. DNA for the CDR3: TGTGCCAGCAGCAAAAGACAGGGCGCAGATACGCAGTATTTT.

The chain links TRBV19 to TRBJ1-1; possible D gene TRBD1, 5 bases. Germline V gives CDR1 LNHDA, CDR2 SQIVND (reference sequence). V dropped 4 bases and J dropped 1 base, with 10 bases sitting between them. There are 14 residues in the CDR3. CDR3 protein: CASSRTTANTEAFF. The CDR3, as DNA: TGTGCCAGTAGTAGGACGACAGCGAACACTGAAGCTTTCTTT.

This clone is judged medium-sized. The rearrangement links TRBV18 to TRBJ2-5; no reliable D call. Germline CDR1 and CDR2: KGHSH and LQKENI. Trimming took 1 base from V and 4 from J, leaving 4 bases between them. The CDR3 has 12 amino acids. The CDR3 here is CASSPQPETQYF. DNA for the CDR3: TGTGCCAGCTCACCACAACCAGAGACCCAGTACTTC. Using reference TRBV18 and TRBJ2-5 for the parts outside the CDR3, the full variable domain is NAGVMQNPRHLVRRRGQEARLRCSPMKGHSHVYWYRQLPEEGLKFMVYLQKENIIDESGMPKERFSAEFPKEGPSILRIQQVVRGDSAAYFCASSPQPETQYFGPGTRLLVL.

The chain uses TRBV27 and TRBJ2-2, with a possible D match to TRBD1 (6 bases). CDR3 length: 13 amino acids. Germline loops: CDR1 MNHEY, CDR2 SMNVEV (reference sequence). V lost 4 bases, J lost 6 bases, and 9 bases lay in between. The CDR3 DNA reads TGTGCCAGCAGTTGGACAGAGGCCGGGGAGCTGTTTTTT. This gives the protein CASSWTEAGELFF.

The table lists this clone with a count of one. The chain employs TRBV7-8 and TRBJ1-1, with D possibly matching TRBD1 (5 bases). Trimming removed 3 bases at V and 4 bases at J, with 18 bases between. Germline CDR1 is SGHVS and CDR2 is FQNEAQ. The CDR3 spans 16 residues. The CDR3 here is CASSLRAPGSGTEAFF. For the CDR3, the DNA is TGTGCCAGCAGCTTGCGTGCCCCAGGGTCCGGCACTGAAGCTTTCTTT.

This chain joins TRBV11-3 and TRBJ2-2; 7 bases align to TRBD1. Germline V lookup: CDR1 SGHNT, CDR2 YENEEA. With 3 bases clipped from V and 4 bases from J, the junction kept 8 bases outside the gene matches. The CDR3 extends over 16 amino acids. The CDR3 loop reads CASSFSVTGFTGELFF. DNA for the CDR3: TGTGCCAGCAGCTTCTCCGTGACAGGGTTCACCGGGGAGCTGTTTTTT.

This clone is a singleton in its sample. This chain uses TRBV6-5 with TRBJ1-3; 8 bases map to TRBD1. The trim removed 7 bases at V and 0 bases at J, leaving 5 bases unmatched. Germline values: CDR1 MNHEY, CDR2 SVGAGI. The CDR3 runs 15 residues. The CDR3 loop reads CASKQGQDSGNTIYF. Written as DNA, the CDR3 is TGTGCCAGCAAACAGGGACAGGACTCTGGAAACACCATATATTTT.